This is a list of T cell receptor beta chains from one sample in a study of beta chain features in type 1 diabetes. TCRdb's table, derived via immunoSEQ multiplex PCR, lists solely in-frame clones and lacks some. The sample has around 180,000 clones; about 12% are singletons. Sequenced material: central memory CD4+ T cells from blood. The receptors come from a woman under 30 in good health. CDR3s include the opening cysteine and the closing phenylalanine or tryptophan. The D gene is left open where the match is weak. Part of the rows lack a size; the others show once, few, many or a class for expanded clones.

>-|TRBJ2-5|-|TRBV28
CASSLGGEGGTQYF
TGTGCCAGCAGTTTAGGCGGCGAAGGTGGGACCCAGTACTTC
>-|TRBJ1-5|many|TRBV7-2
CASSSSLQPQHF
TGTGCCAGCAGCTCGAGCTTGCAGCCCCAGCATTTT
>TRBD2|TRBJ2-7|few|TRBV9
CASSVESGRAREQYF
TGTGCCAGCAGCGTAGAGAGCGGGAGGGCGCGTGAGCAGTACTTC
>TRBD2|TRBJ2-7|-|TRBV28
CASITYGVAGFDEQYF
TGTGCCAGCATTACTTATGGGGTAGCGGGATTCGACGAGCAGTACTTC
>TRBD2|TRBJ2-3|few|TRBV28
CASKENSGTSTDTQYF
TGTGCCAGCAAAGAAAATAGCGGGACTAGCACAGATACGCAGTATTTT
>TRBD1|TRBJ2-7|few|TRBV7-2
CASSLHGQGVYEQYF
TGTGCCAGCAGCCTCCACGGACAGGGCGTCTACGAGCAGTACTTC
>TRBD1|TRBJ1-1|few|TRBV6-6
CASRTGAGEAFF
TGTGCCAGCCGTACAGGGGCGGGTGAAGCTTTCTTT
>TRBD1|TRBJ1-3|-|TRBV11-2
CASSTGQHSGNTIYF
TGTGCCAGCAGCACGGGACAGCACTCTGGAAACACCATATATTTT
>TRBD1|TRBJ2-6|-|TRBV5-6
CASSWDRGRFPGANVLTF
TGTGCCAGCAGCTGGGACAGGGGGCGATTCCCTGGGGCCAACGTCCTGACTTTC
>TRBD1|TRBJ1-2|-|TRBV6-5
CASSYDRGNGYTF
TGTGCCAGCAGTTACGACAGGGGAAACGGCTACACCTTC
>-|TRBJ2-7|few|TRBV29-1
CSVEDQGAYEQYF
TGCAGCGTTGAAGATCAAGGGGCCTACGAGCAGTACTTC
>-|TRBJ2-1|few|TRBV5-1
CASSLVGGNNEQFF
TGCGCCAGCAGCTTGGTCGGTGGTAACAATGAGCAGTTCTTC
>-|TRBJ1-4|-|TRBV4-2
CASSQDLSVNEKLFF
TGTGCCAGCAGCCAAGATTTGTCGGTAAATGAAAAACTGTTTTTT
>-|TRBJ1-1|-|TRBV19
CASKITGLPEAFF
TGTGCCAGTAAAATAACAGGTCTCCCAGAAGCTTTCTTT
>TRBD2|TRBJ2-7|once|TRBV28
CASSLSGGAYEQYF
TGTGCCAGCAGTTTATCGGGGGGGGCCTACGAGCAGTACTTC
>TRBD1|TRBJ2-7|few|TRBV2
CASRPGQGLYEQYF
TGTGCCAGCAGGCCGGGACAGGGGCTCTACGAGCAGTACTTC
>TRBD2|TRBJ2-7|-|TRBV28
CASSLLPISGSSYEQYF
TGTGCCAGCAGTTTACTCCCGATTAGCGGGAGCTCCTACGAGCAGTACTTC
>-|TRBJ2-7|-|TRBV5-1
CASSSRESSYEQYF
TGCGCCAGCAGCTCCCGGGAGAGCTCCTACGAGCAGTACTTC
>TRBD2|TRBJ2-3|few|TRBV14
CASSQDPGGRAVNTQYF
TGTGCCAGCAGCCAAGATCCTGGCGGGAGGGCCGTAAATACGCAGTATTTT
>-|TRBJ1-1|few|TRBV6-5
CASSYSSLWSEAFF
TGTGCCAGCAGTTACTCGAGTCTGTGGAGTGAAGCTTTCTTT
>-|TRBJ2-1|few|TRBV11-2
CASSLIHRHNEQFF
TGTGCCAGCAGCTTAATTCACAGACACAATGAGCAGTTCTTC
>-|TRBJ2-3|-|TRBV29-1
CSVGKITSTDTQYF
TGCAGCGTTGGAAAAATCACTAGCACAGATACGCAGTATTTT
>-|TRBJ1-1|few|TRBV7-9
CASSLDSNTEAFF
TGTGCCAGCAGCCTCGACAGTAACACTGAAGCTTTCTTT
>-|TRBJ2-7|many|TRBV28
CASGLTAPPYEQYF
TGTGCCAGCGGACTTACGGCGCCACCCTACGAGCAGTACTTC
>TRBD1|TRBJ1-1|-|TRBV10-1
CASSEIQGADTEAFF
TGCGCCAGCAGTGAGATACAGGGGGCGGACACTGAAGCTTTCTTT
>-|TRBJ1-4|few|TRBV11-2
CASSPRTTNEKLFF
TGTGCCAGCAGCCCTCGTACAACTAATGAAAAACTGTTTTTT
>TRBD1|TRBJ2-3|-|TRBV5-5
CASTGDRGTDTQYF
TGTGCCAGTACAGGGGACAGGGGCACAGATACGCAGTATTTT
>TRBD2|TRBJ2-1|-|TRBV7-9
CASSQGLDPWNEQFF
TGTGCCAGCAGCCAGGGACTAGACCCCTGGAATGAGCAGTTCTTC
>-|TRBJ2-7|few|TRBV5-8
CASSLAVDRAYEQYF
TGTGCCAGCAGCTTGGCTGTTGACAGAGCCTACGAGCAGTACTTC
>-|TRBJ2-7|few|TRBV19
CASSMVEMREQYF
TGTGCCAGTAGTATGGTCGAAATGAGGGAGCAGTACTTC
>-|TRBJ2-1|-|TRBV28
CASSLIVRNEQFF
TGTGCCAGCAGTCTAATAGTCAGGAATGAGCAGTTCTTC
>-|TRBJ2-7|-|TRBV5-1
CASSLFQGSHEQYF
TGCGCCAGCAGCTTATTTCAGGGGAGCCACGAGCAGTACTTC
>TRBD1|TRBJ1-2|-|TRBV28
CASSQGQGRGGYTF
TGTGCCAGCAGTCAAGGACAGGGAAGAGGAGGCTACACCTTC
>-|TRBJ2-1|few|TRBV25-1
CASNNLASSSYNEQFF
TGTGCCAGCAACAACCTAGCGTCCAGCTCCTACAATGAGCAGTTCTTC
>TRBD2|TRBJ2-7|-|TRBV10-3
CAISDPSGRIVAREQYF
TGTGCCATCAGTGATCCCAGCGGGAGGATAGTTGCCCGGGAGCAGTACTTC
>TRBD2|TRBJ2-3|few|TRBV2
CASKSLAGVADTQYF
TGTGCCAGCAAATCCCTAGCGGGAGTTGCAGATACGCAGTATTTT
>-|TRBJ1-1|-|TRBV7-6
CASSLVAGVYTEAFF
TGTGCCAGCAGCTTAGTTGCAGGGGTTTACACTGAAGCTTTCTTT
>-|TRBJ2-6|-|TRBV5-4
CASSLTGTANVLTF
TGTGCCAGCAGCTTGACAGGGACGGCCAACGTCCTGACTTTC
>TRBD2|TRBJ2-7|many|TRBV5-4
CASSLARLAEEQYF
TGTGCCAGCAGCTTGGCGAGACTAGCGGAAGAGCAGTACTTC
>-|TRBJ1-2|-|TRBV13
CASSQLDFWDYGYTF
TGTGCCAGCAGCCAATTGGACTTTTGGGACTATGGCTACACCTTC
>-|TRBJ1-1|-|TRBV11-3
CASSLERRTEAFF
TGTGCCAGCAGCTTAGAGAGGAGAACTGAAGCTTTCTTT
>TRBD1|TRBJ2-4|many|TRBV29-1
CSVEGQGAPYF
TGCAGCGTTGAGGGACAGGGGGCCCCGTACTTC
>TRBD1|TRBJ2-3|few|TRBV28
CASSVRGPTDTQYF
TGTGCCAGCAGTGTCAGGGGGCCGACAGATACGCAGTATTTT
>-|TRBJ1-2|many|TRBV30
CAWSVRGGYTF
TGTGCCTGGAGTGTCAGGGGTGGCTACACCTTC
>-|TRBJ2-5|few|TRBV2
CASSRTDAGQYF
TGTGCCAGCTCCCGGACCGATGCGGGCCAGTACTTC
>TRBD1|TRBJ1-2|few|TRBV5-4
CASSRSTGQGRGYTF
TGTGCCAGCAGCCGTTCTACGGGACAGGGTCGTGGCTACACCTTC
>TRBD1|TRBJ2-1|-|TRBV4-3
CASSPLQGAPGYNEQFF
TGCGCCAGCAGCCCTTTACAGGGGGCGCCGGGCTACAATGAGCAGTTCTTC
>-|TRBJ2-1|few|TRBV9
CASSVDSGGLVSEQFF
TGTGCCAGCAGCGTAGATTCAGGGGGACTAGTTTCTGAGCAGTTCTTC
>TRBD1|TRBJ2-3|-|TRBV30
CAWSQDRDTQYF
TGTGCCTGGAGCCAGGACAGGGATACGCAGTATTTT
>-|TRBJ2-1|few|TRBV29-1
CSVGGSSGRSEQFF
TGCAGCGTGGGAGGTAGCTCCGGGCGTTCGGAGCAGTTCTTC
>TRBD1|TRBJ1-4|-|TRBV30
CAWNRQGRAEKLFF
TGTGCCTGGAATAGACAGGGGCGGGCTGAAAAACTGTTTTTT
>TRBD1|TRBJ1-5|many|TRBV19
CASEDRAGQPQHF
TGTGCCAGTGAAGACAGGGCGGGACAGCCCCAGCATTTT
>-|TRBJ2-1|-|TRBV5-6
CASSLDSRRVQFF
TGTGCCAGCAGCTTGGATTCGCGCCGGGTCCAGTTCTTC
>TRBD2|TRBJ2-3|-|TRBV5-1
CASRPLAGGPGDTQYF
TGCGCCAGCAGACCTCTAGCGGGAGGGCCGGGGGATACGCAGTATTTT
>-|TRBJ1-5|few|TRBV4-2
CASSQDPSNQPQHF
TGTGCCAGCAGCCAAGATCCGAGCAATCAGCCCCAGCATTTT
>-|TRBJ2-1|-|TRBV14
CASSQVYNEQFF
TGTGCCAGCAGCCAAGTATACAATGAGCAGTTCTTC
>-|TRBJ2-3|-|TRBV18
CASSPILTIADTQYF
TGTGCCAGCTCACCGATACTAACGATCGCAGATACGCAGTATTTT
>TRBD2|TRBJ2-1|few|TRBV7-2
CASSLQRGNLADFF
TGTGCCAGCAGCTTACAGCGGGGCAACCTTGCAGACTTCTTC
>TRBD2|TRBJ2-1|few|TRBV30
CAWRDERGAGLAGLGEQFF
TGTGCCTGGAGGGATGAAAGGGGGGCGGGACTAGCAGGTTTGGGGGAGCAGTTCTTC
>-|TRBJ1-5|few|TRBV30
CAWSRTDKQPQHF
TGTGCCTGGAGTCGGACAGACAAGCAGCCCCAGCATTTT